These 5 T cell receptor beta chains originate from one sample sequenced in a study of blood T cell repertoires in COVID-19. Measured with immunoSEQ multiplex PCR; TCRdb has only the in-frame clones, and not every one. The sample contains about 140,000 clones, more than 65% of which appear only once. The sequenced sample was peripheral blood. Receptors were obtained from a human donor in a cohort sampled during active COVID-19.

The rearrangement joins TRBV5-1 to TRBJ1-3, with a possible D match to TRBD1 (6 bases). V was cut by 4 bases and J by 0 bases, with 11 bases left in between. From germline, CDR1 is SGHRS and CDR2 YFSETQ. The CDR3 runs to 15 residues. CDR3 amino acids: CASSMDSTSGNTIYF. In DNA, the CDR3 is TGCGCCAGCAGCATGGACAGTACCTCTGGAAACACCATATATTTT.

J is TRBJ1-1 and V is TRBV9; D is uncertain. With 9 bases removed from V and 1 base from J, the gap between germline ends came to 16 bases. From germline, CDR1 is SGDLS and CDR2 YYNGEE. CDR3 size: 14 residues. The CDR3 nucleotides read TGTGCCACCTCGATTAGTCCCCGGAACACTGAAGCTTTCTTT. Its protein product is CATSISPRNTEAFF.

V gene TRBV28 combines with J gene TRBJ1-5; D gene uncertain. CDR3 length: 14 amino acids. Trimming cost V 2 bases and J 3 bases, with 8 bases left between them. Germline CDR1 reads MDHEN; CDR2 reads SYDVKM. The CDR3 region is CASSLGQYNQPQHF. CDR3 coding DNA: TGTGCCAGCAGTTTAGGGCAGTACAATCAGCCCCAGCATTTT.

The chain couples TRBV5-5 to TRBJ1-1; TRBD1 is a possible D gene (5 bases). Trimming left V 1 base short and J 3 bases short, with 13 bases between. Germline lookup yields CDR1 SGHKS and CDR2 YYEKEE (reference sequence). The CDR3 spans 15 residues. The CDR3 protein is CASSLSQGFDTEAFF. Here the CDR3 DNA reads TGTGCCAGCAGCTTGTCTCAGGGTTTTGACACTGAAGCTTTCTTT.

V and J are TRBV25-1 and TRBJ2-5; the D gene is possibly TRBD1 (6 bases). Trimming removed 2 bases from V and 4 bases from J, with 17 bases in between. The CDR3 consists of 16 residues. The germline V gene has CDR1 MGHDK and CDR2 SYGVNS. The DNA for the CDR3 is TGTGCCAGCAGTGAACGGGGACATTCCGTACGAGAGACCCAGTACTTC. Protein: CASSERGHSVRETQYF.